This is a list of T cell receptor beta chains from one sample in a study of T cell repertoires in cytomegalovirus infection. No antigen has been identified for these receptors. TCRdb fed the reads into MiXCR, producing one record per CDR3 protein. The sample records hundreds of thousands of distinct CDR3 sequences, approximately 30% being singletons. The material was cultured CD8+ T cells from PBMCs, obtained from culture after CMV antigen stimulation. The receptor source for this set is a human donor in good health (CMV status not recorded). Some clones in this sample may be carry-over from other donors' samples. The CDR3 runs from the conserved cysteine through the conserved F or W. D genes are given only for firm matches. Only some rows state a clone size, as once, few, many or a class for expanded clones.

J gene,D gene,V gene,clone size,CDR3 protein,CDR3 DNA
TRBJ1-2,.,TRBV7-6,.,CASSLALRQNYGYTF,TGTGCCAGCAGCTTAGCACTTCGACAGAACTATGGCTACACCTTC
TRBJ1-5,.,TRBV11-1,.,CASSSDSHQPQHF,TGTGCCAGCAGCTCGGACAGTCATCAGCCCCAGCATTTT
TRBJ2-1,.,TRBV6-2/TRBV6-3,few,CASKWGLNEQFF,TGTGCCAGCAAGTGGGGGCTCAATGAGCAGTTCTTC
TRBJ2-5,.,TRBV4-2,.,CASSQEGSQETQYF,TGCGCCAGCAGCCAAGAGGGCAGCCAAGAGACCCAGTACTTC
TRBJ1-1,.,TRBV5-5,few,CASSLIVGGNTEAFF,TGTGCCAGCAGCTTAATCGTAGGAGGGAACACTGAAGCTTTCTTT
TRBJ2-5,TRBD1,TRBV7-9,.,CASSPRTGQQETQYF,TGTGCCAGCAGCCCGCGGACAGGGCAGCAAGAGACCCAGTACTTC
TRBJ1-2,TRBD1,TRBV6-2/TRBV6-3,few,CASEGTGDDGYTF,TGTGCCAGCGAAGGGACAGGAGATGATGGCTACACCTTC
TRBJ2-1,TRBD2,TRBV7-3,few,CASSSPGGAGVYNEQFF,TGTGCCAGCAGCTCTCCGGGGGGAGCGGGGGTATACAATGAGCAGTTCTTC
TRBJ1-4,.,TRBV7-9,few,CASSPPRGGDEKLFF,TGTGCCAGCAGCCCTCCCAGGGGTGGTGATGAAAAACTGTTTTTT
TRBJ2-1,TRBD2,TRBV20-1,.,CSARGLAGRNEQFF,TGCAGTGCTAGGGGACTAGCGGGGCGCAATGAGCAGTTCTTC
TRBJ1-5,.,TRBV28,.,CASSFGWREMKPQHF,TGTGCCAGCAGTTTTGGGTGGCGGGAAATGAAGCCCCAGCATTTT
TRBJ1-2,.,TRBV19,.,CASSMRTGPPSGYGYTF,TGTGCCAGTAGTATGAGGACGGGTCCCCCCTCGGGCTATGGCTACACCTTC
TRBJ2-3,.,TRBV10-3,.,CAIKGGRPTDTQYF,TGTGCCATCAAAGGGGGTAGACCCACAGATACGCAGTATTTT
TRBJ1-6,.,TRBV6-2/TRBV6-3,many,CASSYPTSSYNSPLHF,TGTGCCAGCAGTTACCCTACGAGCTCCTATAATTCACCCCTCCACTTT
TRBJ2-2,TRBD2,TRBV7-6,many,CASSLVPGLAGIRNTGELFF,TGTGCCAGCAGCTTAGTCCCGGGACTAGCGGGGATAAGGAACACCGGGGAGCTGTTTTTT
TRBJ2-2,.,TRBV5-1,.,CASTRDTSNTGELFF,TGCGCCAGCACCCGTGATACTTCGAACACCGGGGAGCTGTTTTTT
TRBJ2-7,.,TRBV6-6,few,CASSQGVRYEQYF,TGTGCCAGCAGCCAAGGAGTCCGCTACGAGCAGTACTTC
TRBJ1-2,TRBD1,TRBV28,.,CASSTSGTVLGNYGYTF,TGTGCCAGCAGTACCTCCGGGACAGTCCTCGGTAACTATGGCTACACCTTC
TRBJ2-6,TRBD1,TRBV7-9,.,CASSLLAGQGAGVLTF,TGTGCCAGCAGCTTACTCGCCGGACAGGGGGCGGGCGTCCTGACTTTC
TRBJ1-1,.,TRBV4-1,.,CASSQGGESEAFF,TGCGCCAGCAGCCAAGGGGGGGAGAGCGAAGCTTTCTTT
TRBJ2-1,TRBD2,TRBV28,few,CASSLWTSGGGYNEQFF,TGTGCCAGCAGCCTGTGGACTAGCGGGGGGGGCTACAATGAGCAGTTCTTC
TRBJ1-2,TRBD1,TRBV7-6,few,CASSLYPQGRGYGYTF,TGTGCCAGCAGCTTATACCCACAGGGGAGAGGCTATGGCTACACCTTC
TRBJ2-1,TRBD2,TRBV28,.,CASSLERGSSYNEQFF,TGTGCCAGCAGTTTGGAGCGGGGGAGCTCCTACAATGAGCAGTTCTTC
TRBJ2-5,.,TRBV7-9,.,CASSPISERETQYF,TGTGCCAGCAGCCCGATCTCGGAGCGAGAGACCCAGTACTTC
TRBJ2-1,.,TRBV6-6,few,CAILTTYNEQFF,TGTGCCATCCTAACGACCTACAATGAGCAGTTCTTC
TRBJ2-3,.,TRBV2,.,CASRGGAPDTQYF,TGTGCCAGCAGGGGGGGGGCACCAGATACGCAGTATTTT
TRBJ2-1,.,TRBV7-2,many,CASSLFFRETTNSNEQFF,TGTGCCAGCAGCTTATTCTTCAGGGAGACAACTAACTCAAATGAGCAGTTCTTC
TRBJ2-3,TRBD2,TRBV7-2,many,CASSFSLAGDRTDTQYF,TGTGCCAGCAGCTTTTCCCTTGCGGGGGACCGCACAGATACGCAGTATTTT
TRBJ1-3,TRBD1,TRBV6-6,few,CASSYTSDRGHLRSGNTIYF,TGTGCCAGCAGTTATACCTCGGACAGGGGCCACCTACGCTCTGGAAACACCATATATTTT
TRBJ2-5,TRBD1,TRBV12-3/TRBV12-4,.,CASSLAPRGKQETQYF,TGTGCCAGCAGTTTAGCTCCCAGGGGGAAACAAGAGACCCAGTACTTC
TRBJ2-1,TRBD2,TRBV12-3/TRBV12-4,many,CASSWERGVYNEQFF,TGTGCCAGCAGTTGGGAGCGGGGGGTATACAATGAGCAGTTCTTC
TRBJ2-1,TRBD2,TRBV11-2,.,CASSHKGGVGNEQFF,TGTGCCAGCAGCCACAAGGGAGGGGTTGGGAATGAGCAGTTCTTC
TRBJ2-2,.,TRBV5-1,.,CASSGRGSNTGELFF,TGCGCCAGCAGCGGGCGTGGAAGTAACACCGGGGAGCTGTTTTTT
TRBJ1-5,.,TRBV7-9,few,CASSTPGVQPQHF,TGTGCCAGCAGCACTCCGGGGGTCCAGCCCCAGCATTTT
TRBJ1-5,.,TRBV6-5,.,CASSWAFNQPQHF,TGTGCCAGCAGTTGGGCCTTCAATCAGCCCCAGCATTTT
TRBJ2-3,.,TRBV5-4,.,CASSLPDRSDTQYF,TGTGCCAGCAGCTTGCCCGACAGATCAGATACGCAGTATTTT
TRBJ1-4,.,TRBV20-1,few,CSARSVEKLFF,TGCAGTGCTAGGAGTGTTGAAAAACTGTTTTTT
TRBJ1-1,.,TRBV7-6,.,CASTSPRNTEAFF,TGTGCCAGCACCTCGCCCAGGAACACTGAAGCTTTCTTT
TRBJ2-1,TRBD1,TRBV6-6,.,CASRPRGQGKLDEQFF,TGTGCCAGCAGGCCCCGGGGACAGGGTAAATTGGATGAACAGTTCTTC
TRBJ1-5,.,TRBV19,few,CASSPFGGGGNEPQHF,TGTGCCAGTAGTCCTTTTGGGGGCGGAGGGAACGAGCCCCAGCATTTT
TRBJ1-3,.,TRBV7-8,.,CASSFRRDTIYF,TGTGCCAGCAGCTTCCGTAGAGACACCATATATTTT
TRBJ2-1,.,TRBV6-5,.,CANSQYRRNEQFF,TGTGCCAACAGTCAGTACAGGCGCAATGAGCAGTTCTTC
TRBJ2-2,.,TRBV7-6,few,CASSHDRGGTGELFF,TGTGCCAGCAGCCATGACAGGGGAGGGACCGGGGAGCTGTTTTTT